This T cell receptor (beta chain) stems from a study of T cells expressing NK-cell markers. Looking at the study overall: Source material for TCR beta repertoires consisted of sorted CD3+CD56+NKG2C+, CD3+CD56+NKG2C- and CD3+CD56-NKG2C+ T cells.

TCRdb reanalyzed the 5' RACE reads and collapses them to one entry per CDR3 protein, without DNA. The sample yields approximately 550,000 distinct CDR3 sequences, of which the top ten take up under 4.5%. Comments on this clonotype: Its antigen is currently unknown.

Points from the study as a whole: These clonotypes additionally ranked first within the CD3+CD56-NKG2C+ fraction of a few donors.

CDR1 and CDR2 from the germline V gene are MGHDK and SYGVNS. The CDR3 runs 15 residues. Sequenced: blood T cells: a sorted CD56 or NKG2C T cell subset, CD4+ or CD8+ T cells, or bulk PBMC T cells (not recorded which). V usage is TRBV25-1 and J usage is TRBJ2-1; TCRdb returns TRBD1, unconfirmable since there is no DNA. The receptor was isolated from a man between 18 and 35 years old in good health. The CDR3 reads CASSEGWGSYNEQFF. Combining the CDR3 with reference TRBV25-1 and TRBJ2-1 gives the whole variable domain EADIYQTPRYLVIGTGKKITLECSQTMGHDKMYWYQQDPGMELHLIHYSYGVNSTEKGDLSSESTVSRIRTEHFPLTLESARPSHTSQYLCASSEGWGSYNEQFFGPGTRLTVL.